The entry below describes one TCR beta chain. Its target antigen remains unknown. No much larger clonotype is one base removed from it; base qualities were not supplied. This specimen belongs to a study of T cell responses to AZD1222 COVID-19 vaccine (dated by TCRdb to the early 2020s). The study in broad terms: A total of 233 trial participants underwent TCR sequencing, of whom nearly 210 had received two doses of AZD1222 and roughly 26 had received two doses of the MenACWY control vaccine. Enrollment into the trials was organized by age into subgroups of 18-55, 56-69 and 70-plus years, and those subgroups contained approximately 160, 26 and 62 TCR-sequenced participants, respectively. Broad study findings and their caveats: Because no day 14 peak-response samples were available, the repertoires could be characterized only after the peak T cell response. Spike-specific TCR breadth and depth rose significantly after two AZD1222 doses compared with day 0 and with MenACWY recipients. Participants were mostly white British, with more females than males. The authors suggested clonal diversity may have been underestimated. Conclusions about previously exposed vaccinees were limited because only six AZD1222 recipients were SARS-CoV-2 seropositive at baseline. Reportedly, almost half of the unique spike-specific TCRs recognized epitopes lying outside the regions that are mutated in the B.1.351 and B.1.1.7 variants. The vaccine-associated CD4 TCRs covered the entire spike protein, and the dominant responses fell in regions 160-218 and 743-854. In the small 56-69-year group, the increase in depth fell short of significance, most likely because of low power.

The CDR3 regions of human TCRbeta chains were analyzed by immunosequencing. From the authors' description of their analysis: TCRs in the repertoires were compared against a reference library of SARS-CoV-2-specific TCRs that had been generated with the MIRA antigen-specificity platform. Breadth was defined as the fraction of unique TCRs that were SARS-CoV-2-associated. Depth was defined as the fraction of total T cells that were SARS-CoV-2-associated. Using the MIRA data, each spike-specific TCR was mapped to the spike region that the TCR reacts to and placed in a CD4 or CD8 class. Log10-transformed breadth and depth values were compared by one-way ANOVA with Sidak's multiple comparisons tests. TCRdb stores this immuneACCESS table with in-frame sequences only. Part of the clones is absent; in the studies checked, under half of the shortfall reflects unresolved V genes, and no reason is known for the rest. That table furnishes V, J and clone size, whereas the DNA furnished D and trimming. Present in this sample are some 170,000 clones, 85% to 90% of which were seen just once. The leading ten clones occupy roughly 4% of the sample.

CDR1 and CDR2 are read off the germline V gene as MDHEN and SYDVKM. Counted from cysteine to phenylalanine, this CDR3 has 13 amino acids. CDR3 DNA is the only sequence kept; it has 39 bases, read in frame from the first base. V is reduced by 6 bases and J by 5 bases, leaving a spacing of 10 bases between them. Taken with the paper, the label for time point translates to: about 28 days (+/-7) after the second vaccine dose. The treatment or condition label of this sample denotes: meningococcal conjugate vaccine given as trial control. Vaccinee samples came from UK trials COV001 and COV002, including a single-blind randomized controlled phase 2/3 trial of AZD1222 (ChAdOx1 nCoV-19) in healthy adults. For TCRbeta chain sequencing, PBMC samples from trial participants were taken at day 0 and at day 28 after the second dose.

The sequence links TRBV28 to TRBJ1-4; no confident D gene assignment can be made. The input for sequencing was peripheral blood, taken 28 days after the second dose of the MenACWY control vaccine. The sequence was collected from an adult who received the MenACWY meningococcal vaccine as a control. The DNA is as follows: TGTGCCAGCAGGTCGCCGACAAATGAAAAACTGTTTTTT. This gives the protein CASRSPTNEKLFF.